This T cell receptor beta chain appears in the sequencing data of a study of cytomegalovirus exposure and HLA in healthy donors. Notes on the study in general: Sequences of the TCR beta chain were said to predict the HLA-A and HLA-B alleles of most subjects accurately. The number of N-insertions in an Asian-associated ancestry cluster was reportedly below the roughly 620-donor mean in a later analysis.

The V gene lost 4 bases and the J gene lost 5 bases, with 12 bases spanning the gap. CDR1 and CDR2 (germline): SGDLS, YYNGEE. The CDR3 sequence is 14 residues long. Amplification used 60 Vbeta primers and 13 Jbeta primers. Produced via immunoSEQ multiplex PCR; TCRdb's table is partial and in-frame only. Of over 150,000 clones in the sample, over 75% were seen once. Note on this clone: As yet, its antigen is unknown.

The chain has TRBV9 and TRBJ1-4, with a weak D call TRBD1 (6 bases). This clonotype was sampled from a man aged 40-55 years in good health and CMV-seronegative. Material: PBMCs. CDR3 nucleotide sequence: TGTGCCAGCAGCCATACAGGGTCCAATGAAAAACTGTTTTTT. This translates into CASSHTGSNEKLFF.